One sample yielded the 6 T cell receptor beta chains listed below, sequenced in a study of T cells in Graves' hyperthyroidism and ophthalmopathy. TCR beta CDR3 regions were amplified from RNA. HTBI primers were the set used in a first-round RT-PCR of the TCR CDR3. TCRdb independently ran MiXCR on the multiplex PCR reads; one entry per CDR3 protein. The table includes some 270,000 distinct CDR3 sequences, less than 15% detected once. Sequences were obtained from blood. Receptors originate from a woman aged 30 to 39 with Graves' hyperthyroidism that later progressed to Graves' ophthalmopathy.

The CDR3 coding sequence is TGTGCCAGCAGTTTATCGCCCTCGGGGGAGACCCAGTACTTC. The encoded protein is CASSLSPSGETQYF. The rearrangement links TRBV27 to TRBJ2-5; TRBD2 is a possible D gene (5 bases). The CDR3 runs 14 residues. Germline values: CDR1 MNHEY, CDR2 SMNVEV (reference sequence). V lost 0 bases to trimming and J lost 5 bases, with 10 bases between them.

As for this clonotype: A read error is possible here, since a much larger clone lies one base away. This sequence joins TRBV7-8 and TRBJ2-1, with 7 bases that match TRBD1. The CDR3 extends over 15 amino acids. Looked up from germline, CDR1 is SGHVS and CDR2 is FQNEAQ. The CDR3 is CASSLNPGQYNEQSF. In nucleotides, the CDR3 is TGTGCCAGCAGCCTCAACCCGGGACAGTACAATGAGCAGTCCTTC.

The rearrangement uses TRBV10-3 and TRBJ2-2; 12 bases are shared with TRBD2. Germline V gene data show CDR1 as ENHRY and CDR2 as SYGVKD. V lost 4 bases to trimming and J lost 1 base; unmatched junction nucleotides: 4. There are 17 residues in the CDR3. CDR3: CAISAASGRGNTGELFF. The CDR3 nucleotides read TGTGCCATCAGTGCCGCTAGCGGGAGGGGGAACACCGGGGAGCTGTTTTTT.

This clonotype showed up many times. The chain recombines TRBV12-3 or TRBV12-4 with TRBJ2-2; tentatively, D is TRBD1 (6 bases). This CDR3 has 15 residues. Between the trimmed V and J ends, which lost 6 bases and 2 bases, there was a span of 13 bases. DNA for the CDR3: TGTGCCAGCAGCCCCGGGACACCTAACACCGGGGAGCTGTTTTTT. Residues: CASSPGTPNTGELFF.

J is TRBJ2-7 and V is TRBV3-2; the table assigns TRBD1, which was not confirmed against the DNA. TRBV3-2 is reported as a pseudogene. The CDR3 runs 15 residues. The CDR3 DNA reads TGTGCCAGCAGCCAAGCCCGGGACAGGGAGGACGAGCAGTACTTC. Translated: CASSQARDREDEQYF.

The V and J genes are TRBV9 and TRBJ2-3; TRBD2 is a possible D gene (6 bases). The germline CDR1 and CDR2 sequences are SGDLS and YYNGEE. The length of the CDR3 is 15 residues. Trimming stripped 0 bases from V and 5 bases from J, with 13 bases between. DNA of the CDR3: TGTGCCAGCAGCGTAGGAGTACTAGCTGGAGATACGCAGTATTTT. This encodes CASSVGVLAGDTQYF. Complete variable domain (other parts from reference TRBV9 and TRBJ2-3): DSGVTQTPKHLITATGQRVTLRCSPRSGDLSVYWYQQSLDQGLQFLIQYYNGEERAKGNILERFSAQQFPDLHSELNLSSLELGDSALYFCASSVGVLAGDTQYFGPGTRLTVL.